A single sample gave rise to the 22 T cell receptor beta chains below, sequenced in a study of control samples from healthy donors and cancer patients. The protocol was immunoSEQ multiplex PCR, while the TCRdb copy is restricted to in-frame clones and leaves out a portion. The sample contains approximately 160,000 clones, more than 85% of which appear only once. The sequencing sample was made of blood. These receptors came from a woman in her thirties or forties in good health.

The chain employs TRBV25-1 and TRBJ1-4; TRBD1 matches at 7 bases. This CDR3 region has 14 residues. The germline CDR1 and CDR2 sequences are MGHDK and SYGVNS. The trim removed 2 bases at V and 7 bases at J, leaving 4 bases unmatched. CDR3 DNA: TGTGCCAGCAGTGAAACAGGGGCGGTTGAAAAACTGTTTTTT. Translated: CASSETGAVEKLFF. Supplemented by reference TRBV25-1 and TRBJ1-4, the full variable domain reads EADIYQTPRYLVIGTGKKITLECSQTMGHDKMYWYQQDPGMELHLIHYSYGVNSTEKGDLSSESTVSRIRTEHFPLTLESARPSHTSQYLCASSETGAVEKLFFGSGTQLSVL.

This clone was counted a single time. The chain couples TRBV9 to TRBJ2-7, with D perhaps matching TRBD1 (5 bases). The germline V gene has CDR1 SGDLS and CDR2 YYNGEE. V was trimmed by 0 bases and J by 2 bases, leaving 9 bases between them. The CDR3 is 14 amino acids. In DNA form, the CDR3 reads TGTGCCAGCAGCGTAGGGGCAGGGACCTACGAGCAGTACTTC. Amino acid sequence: CASSVGAGTYEQYF.

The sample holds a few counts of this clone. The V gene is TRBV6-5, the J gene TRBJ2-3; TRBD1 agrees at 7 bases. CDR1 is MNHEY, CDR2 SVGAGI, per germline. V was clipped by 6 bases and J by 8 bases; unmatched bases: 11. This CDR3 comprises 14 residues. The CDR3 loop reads CASRDRLSFGTQYF. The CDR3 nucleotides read TGTGCCAGCAGGGACAGGTTATCGTTCGGTACGCAGTATTTT.

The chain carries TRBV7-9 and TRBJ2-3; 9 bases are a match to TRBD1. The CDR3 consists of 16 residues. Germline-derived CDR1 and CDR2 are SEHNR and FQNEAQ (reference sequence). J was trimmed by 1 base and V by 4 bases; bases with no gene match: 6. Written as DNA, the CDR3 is TGTGCCAGCAGCTCGGGACAGGGAGGCGGCACAGATACGCAGTATTTT. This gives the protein CASSSGQGGGTDTQYF. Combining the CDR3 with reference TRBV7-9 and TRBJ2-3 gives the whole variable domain DTGVSQNPRHKITKRGQNVTFRCDPISEHNRLYWYRQTLGQGPEFLTYFQNEAQLEKSRLLSDRFSAERPKGSFSTLEIQRTEQGDSAMYLCASSSGQGGGTDTQYFGPGTRLTVL.

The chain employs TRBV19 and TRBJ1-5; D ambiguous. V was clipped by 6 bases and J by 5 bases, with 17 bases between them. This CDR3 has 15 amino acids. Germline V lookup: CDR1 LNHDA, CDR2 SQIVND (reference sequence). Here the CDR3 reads CASRTGGNADQPQHF. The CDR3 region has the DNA TGTGCCAGTAGGACTGGAGGCAATGCGGATCAGCCCCAGCATTTT.

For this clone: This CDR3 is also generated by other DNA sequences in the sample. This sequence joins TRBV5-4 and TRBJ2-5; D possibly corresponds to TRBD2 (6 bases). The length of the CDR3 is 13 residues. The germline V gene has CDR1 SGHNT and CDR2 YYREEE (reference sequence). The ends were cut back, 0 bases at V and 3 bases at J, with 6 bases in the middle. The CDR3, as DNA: TGTGCCAGCAGCTTGGGGGGGGAAGAGACCCAGTACTTC. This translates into CASSLGGEETQYF.

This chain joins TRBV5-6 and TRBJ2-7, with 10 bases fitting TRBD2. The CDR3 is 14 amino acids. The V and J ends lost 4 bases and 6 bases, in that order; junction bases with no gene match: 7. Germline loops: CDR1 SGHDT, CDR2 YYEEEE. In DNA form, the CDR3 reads TGTGCCAGCAGCCCCGCGGGGACTAGCGCCGAGCAGTACTTC. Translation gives CASSPAGTSAEQYF.

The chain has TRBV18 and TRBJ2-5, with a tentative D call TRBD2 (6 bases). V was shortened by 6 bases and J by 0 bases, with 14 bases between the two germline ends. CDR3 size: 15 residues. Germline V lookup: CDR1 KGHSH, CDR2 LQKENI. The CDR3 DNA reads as TGTGCCAGCTCTCGGGGACTTCCGTACCAAGAGACCCAGTACTTC. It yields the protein CASSRGLPYQETQYF.

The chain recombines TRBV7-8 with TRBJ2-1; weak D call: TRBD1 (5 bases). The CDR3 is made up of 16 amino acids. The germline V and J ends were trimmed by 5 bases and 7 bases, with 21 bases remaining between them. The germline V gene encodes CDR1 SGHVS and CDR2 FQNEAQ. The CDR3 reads CASSRATVNFGNEQFF. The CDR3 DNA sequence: TGTGCCAGCAGCCGAGCGACAGTCAACTTTGGTAATGAGCAGTTCTTC. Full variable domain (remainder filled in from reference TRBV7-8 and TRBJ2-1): GAGVSQSPRYKVAKRGQDVALRCDPISGHVSLFWYQQALGQGPEFLTYFQNEAQLDKSGLPSDRFFAERPEGSVSTLKIQRTQQEDSAVYLCASSRATVNFGNEQFFGPGTRLTVL.

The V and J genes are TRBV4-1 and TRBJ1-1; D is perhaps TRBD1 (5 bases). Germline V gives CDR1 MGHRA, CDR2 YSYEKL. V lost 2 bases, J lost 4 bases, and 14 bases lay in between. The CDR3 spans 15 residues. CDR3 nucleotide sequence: TGCGCCAGCAGCCAAATCCAGAACAGGAGCACTGAAGCTTTCTTT. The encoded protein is CASSQIQNRSTEAFF.

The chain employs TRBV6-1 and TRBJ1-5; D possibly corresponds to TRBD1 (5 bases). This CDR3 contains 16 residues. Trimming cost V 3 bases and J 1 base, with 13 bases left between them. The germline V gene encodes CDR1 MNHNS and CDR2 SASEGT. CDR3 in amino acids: CASSDLGQVSNQPQHF. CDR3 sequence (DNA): TGTGCCAGCAGTGATTTGGGGCAGGTAAGCAATCAGCCCCAGCATTTT.

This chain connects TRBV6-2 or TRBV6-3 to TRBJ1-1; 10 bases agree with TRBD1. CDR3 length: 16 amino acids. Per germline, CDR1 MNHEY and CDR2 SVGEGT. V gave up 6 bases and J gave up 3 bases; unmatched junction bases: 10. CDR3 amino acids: CASSSTDRGRDTEAFF. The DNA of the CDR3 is TGTGCCAGCAGCTCAACCGACAGGGGGCGCGACACTGAAGCTTTCTTT.

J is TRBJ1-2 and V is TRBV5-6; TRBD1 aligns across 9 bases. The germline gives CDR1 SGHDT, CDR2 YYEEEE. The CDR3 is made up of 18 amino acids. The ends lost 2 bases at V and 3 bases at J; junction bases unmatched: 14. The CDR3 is CASSFEVGWGQGDYGYTF. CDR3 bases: TGTGCCAGCAGCTTCGAAGTCGGGTGGGGACAGGGAGACTATGGCTACACCTTC.

The CDR3 sequence is CASSQVSAGRETQYF. The CDR3 DNA is TGTGCCAGCAGCCAAGTTTCGGCGGGGAGGGAGACCCAGTACTTC. The chain links TRBV14 to TRBJ2-5; TRBD2 might be the D (6 bases). This CDR3 has 15 amino acids. Germline CDR1 and CDR2: SGHDN and FVKESK. Deletions cut 1 base from V and 5 bases from J, with 14 bases between.

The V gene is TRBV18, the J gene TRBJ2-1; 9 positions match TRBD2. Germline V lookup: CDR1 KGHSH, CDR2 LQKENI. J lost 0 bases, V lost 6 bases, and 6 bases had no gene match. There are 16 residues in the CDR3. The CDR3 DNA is TGTGCCAGCTCCACGCGGGAGGGGCGCTCCTACAATGAGCAGTTCTTC. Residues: CASSTREGRSYNEQFF.

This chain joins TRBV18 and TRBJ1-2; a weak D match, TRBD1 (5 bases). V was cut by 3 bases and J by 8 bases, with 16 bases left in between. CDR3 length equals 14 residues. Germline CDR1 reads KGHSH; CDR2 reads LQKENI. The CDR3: CASSPSGWSNGYTF. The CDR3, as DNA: TGTGCCAGCTCACCCTCAGGGTGGAGTAACGGCTACACCTTC.

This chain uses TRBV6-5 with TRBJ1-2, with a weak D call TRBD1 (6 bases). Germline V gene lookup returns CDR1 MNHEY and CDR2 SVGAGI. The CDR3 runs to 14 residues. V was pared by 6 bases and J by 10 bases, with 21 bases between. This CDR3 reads CASRGAIDSGDYTF. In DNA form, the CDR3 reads TGTGCCAGCAGGGGGGCCATAGACAGCGGTGACTACACCTTC.

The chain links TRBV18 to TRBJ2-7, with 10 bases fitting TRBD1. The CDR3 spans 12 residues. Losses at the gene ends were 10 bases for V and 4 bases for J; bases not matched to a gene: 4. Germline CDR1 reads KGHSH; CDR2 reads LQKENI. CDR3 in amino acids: CATQGQGYEQYF. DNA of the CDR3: TGTGCCACCCAGGGACAGGGGTACGAGCAGTACTTC.

The DNA for the CDR3 is TGTGCCAGTAGTCCCCTGACAGGGCCTAAAAACATTCAGTACTTC. Translated: CASSPLTGPKNIQYF. The genes are TRBV19 and TRBJ2-4; 7 positions match TRBD1. The CDR3 extends over 15 amino acids. J lost 4 bases, V lost 5 bases, and 8 bases had no gene match. The germline V gene has CDR1 LNHDA and CDR2 SQIVND (reference sequence). Full variable domain (remainder filled in from reference TRBV19 and TRBJ2-4): DGGITQSPKYLFRKEGQNVTLSCEQNLNHDAMYWYRQDPGQGLRLIYYSQIVNDFQKGDIAEGYSVSREKKESFPLTVTSAQKNPTAFYLCASSPLTGPKNIQYFGAGTRLSVL.

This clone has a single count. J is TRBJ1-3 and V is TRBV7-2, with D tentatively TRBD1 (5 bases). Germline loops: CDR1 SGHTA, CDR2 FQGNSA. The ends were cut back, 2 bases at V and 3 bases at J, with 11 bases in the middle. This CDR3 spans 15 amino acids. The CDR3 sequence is CASSLFAGGGNTIYF. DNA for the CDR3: TGTGCCAGCAGCTTATTTGCTGGGGGTGGAAACACCATATATTTT. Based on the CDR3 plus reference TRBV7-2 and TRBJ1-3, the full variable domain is GAGVSQSPSNKVTEKGKDVELRCDPISGHTALYWYRQSLGQGLEFLIYFQGNSAPDKSGLPSDRFSAERTGGSVSTLTIQRTQQEDSAVYLCASSLFAGGGNTIYFGEGSWLTVV.

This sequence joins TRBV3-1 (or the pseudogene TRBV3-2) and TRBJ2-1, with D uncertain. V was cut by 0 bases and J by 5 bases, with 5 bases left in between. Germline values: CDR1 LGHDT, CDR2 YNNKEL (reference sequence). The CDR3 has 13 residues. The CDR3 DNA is TGTGCCAGCAGCCAAGATCCGAACAATGAGCAGTTCTTC. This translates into CASSQDPNNEQFF.

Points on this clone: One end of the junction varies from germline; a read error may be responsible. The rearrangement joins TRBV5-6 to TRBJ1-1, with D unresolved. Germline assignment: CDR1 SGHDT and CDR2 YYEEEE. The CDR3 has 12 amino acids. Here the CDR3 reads CASSLGNTGAFF. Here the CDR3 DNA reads TGTGCCAGCAGCTTGGGAAACACTGGAGCTTTCTTT.